This TCR beta chain comes out of a study of cytomegalovirus exposure and HLA in healthy donors. Study summary: The study's early data release held around 85 million unique TCRs from HLA-typed donors.

As for this clone: Its antigen is not identified.

Findings and caveats of the study: One variant, a missense change in DCLRE1C, was linked in a later analysis to TCR beta V- and J-gene trimming.

This PCR relied on a set of 60 Vbeta primers and 13 Jbeta primers. The table came from immunoSEQ multiplex PCR; TCRdb's copy has only in-frame clones and leaves some out. The table records around 250,000 clones, around 90% of them present only once. This receptor was identified in a girl aged 2 to 9 in good health and CMV-seronegative. The sequenced sample consisted of PBMCs.

CDR3 bases: TGTGCCAGCAGCGAGCGGGAGCGCACAGATACGCAGTATTTT. As protein: CASSERERTDTQYF. The gene calls are TRBV2 and TRBJ2-3; 8 bases are a match to TRBD2. The CDR3 has 14 residues. The V gene's germline CDR1 is SNHLY and CDR2 FYNNEI. Trimming took 6 bases from V and 1 from J; bases not matched to a gene: 3.